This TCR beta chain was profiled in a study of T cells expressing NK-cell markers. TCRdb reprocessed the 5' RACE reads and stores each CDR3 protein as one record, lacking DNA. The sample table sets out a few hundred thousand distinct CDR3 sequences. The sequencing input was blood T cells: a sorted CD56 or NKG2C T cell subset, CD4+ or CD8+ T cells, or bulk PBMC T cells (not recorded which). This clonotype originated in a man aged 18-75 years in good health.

This CDR3 is CASSSSGGAGYNEQFF. The chain is built from TRBV11-3 and TRBJ2-1; TCRdb's D gene call, TRBD2, goes unchecked for lack of DNA. Germline V gene data show CDR1 as SGHNT and CDR2 as YENEEA. There are 16 residues in the CDR3.